This TCR beta chain was obtained from a study of T-cell reconstitution after alpha-beta-depleted transplantation in children. Unique molecular identifiers were incorporated into the prepared TCRbeta library. Each CDR3 protein gets one entry after TCRdb re-called the PCR reads with MiXCR. The repertoire holds about half a million distinct CDR3 sequences, with around 12% as singletons. Germline V CDR1 and CDR2: DFQATT, SNEGSKA (reference sequence). There are 13 residues in the CDR3. V dropped 6 bases and J dropped 3 bases, with 13 bases sitting between them. In its sample, this clonotype was seen a few times.

This TCR was sampled from a human donor who donated a stem cell graft to a child with combined immunodeficiency. Sequencing used PBMCs from the stem cell graft donor, obtained from the stem cell graft. The rearrangement joins TRBV20-1 to TRBJ2-3; D may be TRBD2 (6 bases). CDR3 sequence: CSAVGLRTDTQYF. Here the CDR3 DNA reads TGCAGTGCGGTCGGACTACGTACAGATACGCAGTATTTT.